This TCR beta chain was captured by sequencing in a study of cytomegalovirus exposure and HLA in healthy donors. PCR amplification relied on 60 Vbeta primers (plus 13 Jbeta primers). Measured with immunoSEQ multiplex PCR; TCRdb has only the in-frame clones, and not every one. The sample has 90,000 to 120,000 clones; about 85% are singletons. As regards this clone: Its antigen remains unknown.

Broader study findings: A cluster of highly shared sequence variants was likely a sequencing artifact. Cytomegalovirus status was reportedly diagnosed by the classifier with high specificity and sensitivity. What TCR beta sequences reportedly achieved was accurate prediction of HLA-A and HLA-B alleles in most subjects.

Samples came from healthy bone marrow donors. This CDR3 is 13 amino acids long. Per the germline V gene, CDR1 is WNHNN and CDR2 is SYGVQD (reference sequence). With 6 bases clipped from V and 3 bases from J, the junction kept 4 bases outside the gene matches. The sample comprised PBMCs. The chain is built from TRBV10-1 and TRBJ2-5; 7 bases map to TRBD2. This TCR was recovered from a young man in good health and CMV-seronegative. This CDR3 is CASRASGKETQYF. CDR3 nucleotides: TGCGCCAGCAGGGCTAGCGGAAAAGAGACCCAGTACTTC.